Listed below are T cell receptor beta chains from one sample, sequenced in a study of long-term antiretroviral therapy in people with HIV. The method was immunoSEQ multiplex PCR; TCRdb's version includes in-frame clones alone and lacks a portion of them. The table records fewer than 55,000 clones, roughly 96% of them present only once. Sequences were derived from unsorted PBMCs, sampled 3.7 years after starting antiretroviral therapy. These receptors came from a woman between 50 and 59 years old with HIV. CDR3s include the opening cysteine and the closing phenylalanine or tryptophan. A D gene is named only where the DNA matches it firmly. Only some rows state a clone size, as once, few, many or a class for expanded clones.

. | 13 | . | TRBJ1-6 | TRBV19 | CASTISYNSPLHF | TGTGCCAGTACAATCTCCTATAATTCACCCCTCCACTTT
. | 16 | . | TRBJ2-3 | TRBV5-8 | CASSFRDHSSTDTQYF | TGTGCCAGCAGCTTCCGGGACCATTCTAGCACAGATACGCAGTATTTT
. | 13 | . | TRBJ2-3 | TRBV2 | CASRRGPTDTQYF | TGTGCCAGCAGACGGGGGCCCACAGATACGCAGTATTTT
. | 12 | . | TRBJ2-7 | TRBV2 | CASNPLGYEQYF | TGTGCCAGCAATCCGTTAGGCTACGAGCAGTACTTC
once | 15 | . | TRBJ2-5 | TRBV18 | CASSPISEPKETQYF | TGTGCCAGCTCACCCATATCTGAACCTAAAGAGACCCAGTACTTC
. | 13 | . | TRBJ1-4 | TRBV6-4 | CASAINSEGKLFF | TGTGCCAGCGCCATTAATTCGGAGGGAAAACTGTTTTTT
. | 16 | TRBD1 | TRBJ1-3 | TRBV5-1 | CASSLAGGATGNTIYF | TGCGCCAGCAGCTTAGCAGGGGGCGCGACTGGAAACACCATATATTTT
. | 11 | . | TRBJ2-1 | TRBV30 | CAWSGENEQFF | TGTGCCTGGAGTGGGGAGAATGAGCAGTTCTTC
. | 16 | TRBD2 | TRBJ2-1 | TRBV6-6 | CASNPVAGGLNNEQFF | TGTGCCAGCAACCCGGTAGCGGGGGGGCTAAACAATGAGCAGTTCTTC
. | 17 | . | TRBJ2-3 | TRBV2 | CASSGYKQTLFTDTQYF | TGTGCCAGCAGTGGTTACAAGCAGACCTTATTCACAGATACGCAGTATTTT
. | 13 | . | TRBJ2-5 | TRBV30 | CAWSRGREETQYF | TGTGCCTGGAGTAGGGGCAGGGAAGAGACCCAGTACTTC
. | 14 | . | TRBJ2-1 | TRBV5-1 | CASSLEPGLDEQFF | TGCGCCAGCAGCTTGGAACCAGGGCTTGATGAGCAGTTCTTC
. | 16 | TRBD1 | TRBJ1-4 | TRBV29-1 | CSVATTGGRGGEKLFF | TGCAGCGTTGCCACCACAGGGGGGCGAGGTGGTGAAAAACTGTTTTTT
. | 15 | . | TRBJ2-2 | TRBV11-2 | CASSFERTLTGELFF | TGTGCCAGCAGCTTCGAGCGGACCCTCACCGGGGAGCTGTTTTTT
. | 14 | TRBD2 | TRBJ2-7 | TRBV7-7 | CASSLGTSSHEQYF | TGTGCTAGCAGCTTAGGGACTAGCAGCCACGAGCAGTACTTC
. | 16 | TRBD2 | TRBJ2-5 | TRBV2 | CASTDGTSGASETQYF | TGTGCCAGCACCGACGGGACTAGCGGTGCCTCGGAGACCCAGTACTTC
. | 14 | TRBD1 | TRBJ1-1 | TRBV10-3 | CAISAGQGRTEAFF | TGTGCCATCAGTGCTGGACAGGGGAGAACTGAAGCTTTCTTT
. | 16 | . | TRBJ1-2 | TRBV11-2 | CASSPGGTGTLHGYTF | TGTGCCAGCAGCCCGGGGGGTACCGGGACCCTCCATGGCTACACCTTC
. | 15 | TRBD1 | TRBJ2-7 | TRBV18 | CASSQDGTGIYEQYF | TGTGCCAGCTCCCAAGACGGGACAGGAATCTACGAGCAGTACTTC
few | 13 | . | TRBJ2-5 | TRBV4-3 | CASSQVDGETQYF | TGCGCCAGCAGCCAAGTCGACGGAGAGACCCAGTACTTC
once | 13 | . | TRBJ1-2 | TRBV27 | CASSYHLNYGYTF | TGTGCCAGCAGTTATCACCTAAACTATGGCTACACCTTC
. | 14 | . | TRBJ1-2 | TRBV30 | CAWSGPGGGYGYTF | TGTGCCTGGAGTGGCCCCGGGGGGGGGTATGGCTACACCTTC
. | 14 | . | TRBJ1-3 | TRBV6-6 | CASSYEGAGNTIYF | TGTGCCAGCAGTTACGAGGGGGCTGGAAACACCATATATTTT
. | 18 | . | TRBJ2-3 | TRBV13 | CASSVSTSTHGGTDTQYF | TGTGCCAGCAGCGTGAGTACGTCCACTCACGGGGGCACAGATACGCAGTATTTT
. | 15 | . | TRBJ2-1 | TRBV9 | CASSVLRGSYNEQFF | TGTGCCAGCAGTGTTCTGAGGGGCTCCTACAATGAGCAGTTCTTC
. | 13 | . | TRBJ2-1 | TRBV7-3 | CASSQDVYNEQFF | TGTGCCAGCAGCCAGGACGTCTACAATGAGCAGTTCTTC
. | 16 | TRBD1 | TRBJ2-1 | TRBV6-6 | CASSYRQGGSYNEQFF | TGTGCCAGCAGTTACCGACAGGGGGGGAGCTACAATGAGCAGTTCTTC
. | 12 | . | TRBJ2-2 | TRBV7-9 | CASSFLTGELFF | TGTGCCAGCAGCTTTCTTACCGGGGAGCTGTTTTTT
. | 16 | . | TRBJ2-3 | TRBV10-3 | CAISTRPSTDADTQYF | TGTGCCATCAGCACTAGACCTAGCACAGACGCCGATACGCAGTATTTT
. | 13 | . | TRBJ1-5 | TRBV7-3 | CASSPGRDQPQHF | TGTGCCAGCAGCCCCGGACGGGATCAGCCCCAGCATTTT
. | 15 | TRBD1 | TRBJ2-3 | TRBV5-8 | CASSAGQGITDTQYF | TGTGCCAGCAGCGCGGGACAGGGGATCACAGATACGCAGTATTTT
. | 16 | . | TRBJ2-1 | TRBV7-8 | CASSLGRGSSYNEQFF | TGTGCCAGCAGCTTAGGACGGGGGAGCTCCTACAATGAGCAGTTCTTC
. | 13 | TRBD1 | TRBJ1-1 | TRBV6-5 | CASRTGTGAEAFF | TGTGCCAGCAGAACTGGGACAGGGGCTGAAGCTTTCTTT
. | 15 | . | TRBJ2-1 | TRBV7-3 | CASSLRGGDYNEQFF | TGTGCCAGCAGCTTACGCGGGGGCGACTACAATGAGCAGTTCTTC
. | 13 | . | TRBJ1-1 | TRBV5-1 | CASSLSQGSEAFF | TGCGCCAGCAGCTTGAGTCAGGGGTCTGAAGCTTTCTTT
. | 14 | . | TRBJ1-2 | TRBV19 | CASTLDGLVDGYTF | TGTGCCAGTACCTTGGACGGGCTGGTAGATGGCTACACCTTC
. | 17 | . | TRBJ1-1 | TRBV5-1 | CASSLGHAPALNTEAFF | TGCGCCAGCAGCTTGGGTCATGCACCGGCCCTCAACACTGAAGCTTTCTTT
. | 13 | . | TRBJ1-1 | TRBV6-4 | CASSVAVNTEAFF | TGTGCCAGCAGTGTTGCGGTGAACACTGAAGCTTTCTTT
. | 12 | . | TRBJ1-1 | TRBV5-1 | CASSLGDTEAFF | TGCGCCAGCAGCTTGGGGGACACTGAAGCTTTCTTT
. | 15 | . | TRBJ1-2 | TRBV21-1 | CASSKMRDRFYGYTF | TGTGCCAGCAGCAAAATGAGAGACCGATTCTATGGCTACACCTTC
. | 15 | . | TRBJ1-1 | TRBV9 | CASSVGTVQGTEAFF | TGTGCCAGCAGCGTGGGGACGGTCCAGGGCACTGAAGCTTTCTTT
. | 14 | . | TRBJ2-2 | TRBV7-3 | CASSWRRSSGELFF | TGTGCCAGCAGCTGGAGGCGGTCGAGCGGGGAGCTGTTTTTT
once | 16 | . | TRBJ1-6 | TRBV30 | CAWSYQGGADNSPLHF | TGTGCCTGGAGTTACCAGGGAGGGGCCGATAATTCACCCCTCCACTTT
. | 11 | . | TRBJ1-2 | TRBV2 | CASSERFGYTF | TGTGCCAGCAGTGAAAGATTTGGCTACACCTTC
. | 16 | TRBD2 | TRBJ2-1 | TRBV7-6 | CASSLGPSGVYNEQFF | TGTGCCAGCAGCTTAGGGCCCAGCGGGGTGTACAATGAGCAGTTCTTC
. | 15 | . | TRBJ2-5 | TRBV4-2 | CASSQDFGGLETQYF | TGTGCCAGCAGCCAAGATTTTGGGGGGCTAGAGACCCAGTACTTC
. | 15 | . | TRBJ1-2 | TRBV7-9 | CASSSSLRGNYGYTF | TGTGCCAGCAGCTCCTCACTTAGGGGGAACTATGGCTACACCTTC
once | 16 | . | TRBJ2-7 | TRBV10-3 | CATTKQAGTLSYEQYF | TGTGCCACCACAAAACAAGCAGGGACACTCTCCTACGAGCAGTACTTC
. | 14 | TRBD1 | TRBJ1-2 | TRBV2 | CASRDRVAAGGYTF | TGTGCCAGCCGTGACAGGGTCGCTGCGGGAGGCTACACCTTC
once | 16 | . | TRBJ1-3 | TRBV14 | CASSQRDIYSGNTIYF | TGTGCCAGCAGCCAACGGGACATTTACTCTGGAAACACCATATATTTT
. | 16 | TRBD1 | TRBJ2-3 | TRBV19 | CASSVQGAPSTDTQYF | TGTGCCAGTAGTGTACAGGGGGCACCATCCACAGATACGCAGTATTTT
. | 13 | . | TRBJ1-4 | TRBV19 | CASTGGVYEKLFF | TGTGCCAGTACGGGGGGCGTATACGAAAAACTGTTTTTT
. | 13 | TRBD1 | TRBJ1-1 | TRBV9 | CASSVATGTEAFF | TGTGCCAGCAGCGTAGCGACAGGGACTGAAGCTTTCTTT